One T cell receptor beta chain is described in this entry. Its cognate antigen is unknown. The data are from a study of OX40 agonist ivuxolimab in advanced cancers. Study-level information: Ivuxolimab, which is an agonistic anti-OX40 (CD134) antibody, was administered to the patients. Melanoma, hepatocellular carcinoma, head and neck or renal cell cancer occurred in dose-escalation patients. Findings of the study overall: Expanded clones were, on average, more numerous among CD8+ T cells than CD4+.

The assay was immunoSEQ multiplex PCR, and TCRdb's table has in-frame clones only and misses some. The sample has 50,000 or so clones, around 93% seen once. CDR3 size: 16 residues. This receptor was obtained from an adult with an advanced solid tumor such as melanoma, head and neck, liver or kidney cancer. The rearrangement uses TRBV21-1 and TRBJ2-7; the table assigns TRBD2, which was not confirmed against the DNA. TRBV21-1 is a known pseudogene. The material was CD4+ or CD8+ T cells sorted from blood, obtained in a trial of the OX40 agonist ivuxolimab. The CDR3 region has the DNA TGTGCCAGCAGCAAACTAGCGGGAGGGCCTCTCTACGAGCAGTACTTC. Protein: CASSKLAGGPLYEQYF.